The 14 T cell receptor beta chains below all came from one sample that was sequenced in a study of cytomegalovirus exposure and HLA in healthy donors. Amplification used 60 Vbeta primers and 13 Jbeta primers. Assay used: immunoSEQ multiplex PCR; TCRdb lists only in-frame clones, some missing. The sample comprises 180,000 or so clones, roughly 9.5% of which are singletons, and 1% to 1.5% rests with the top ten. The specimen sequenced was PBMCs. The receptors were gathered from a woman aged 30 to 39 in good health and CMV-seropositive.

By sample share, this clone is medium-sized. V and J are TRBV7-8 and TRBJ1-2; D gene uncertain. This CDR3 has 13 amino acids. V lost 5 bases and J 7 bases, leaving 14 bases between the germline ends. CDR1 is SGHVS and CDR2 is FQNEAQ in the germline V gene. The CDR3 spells CASSDGLKIGYTF. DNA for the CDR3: TGTGCCAGCAGCGACGGACTGAAGATTGGCTACACCTTC.

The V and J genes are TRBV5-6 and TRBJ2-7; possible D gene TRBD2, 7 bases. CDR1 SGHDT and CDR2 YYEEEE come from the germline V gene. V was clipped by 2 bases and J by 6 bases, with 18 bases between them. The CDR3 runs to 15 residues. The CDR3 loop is CASSLKGGLSAEQYF. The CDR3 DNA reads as TGTGCCAGCAGCTTAAAGGGGGGACTATCTGCCGAGCAGTACTTC.

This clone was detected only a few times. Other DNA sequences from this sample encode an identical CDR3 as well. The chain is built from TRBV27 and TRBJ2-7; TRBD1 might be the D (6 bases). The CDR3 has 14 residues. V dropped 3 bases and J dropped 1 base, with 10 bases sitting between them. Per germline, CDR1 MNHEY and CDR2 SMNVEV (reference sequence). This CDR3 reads CASSLSRGSYEQYF. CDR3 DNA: TGTGCCAGCAGTTTGAGCAGGGGATCCTACGAGCAGTACTTC.

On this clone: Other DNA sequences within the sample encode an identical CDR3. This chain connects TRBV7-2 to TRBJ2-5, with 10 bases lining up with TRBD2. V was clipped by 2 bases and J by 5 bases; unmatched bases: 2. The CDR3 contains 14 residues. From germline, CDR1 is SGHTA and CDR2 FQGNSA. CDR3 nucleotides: TGTGCCAGCAGCTTAAGCGGGAGGGGGGAGACCCAGTACTTC. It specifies CASSLSGRGETQYF.

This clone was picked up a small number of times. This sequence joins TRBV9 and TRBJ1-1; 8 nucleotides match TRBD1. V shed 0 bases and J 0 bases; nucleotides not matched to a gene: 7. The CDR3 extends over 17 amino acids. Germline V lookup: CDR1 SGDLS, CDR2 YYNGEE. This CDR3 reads CASSVEAGGPMNTEAFF. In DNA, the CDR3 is TGTGCCAGCAGCGTAGAGGCAGGGGGCCCAATGAACACTGAAGCTTTCTTT.

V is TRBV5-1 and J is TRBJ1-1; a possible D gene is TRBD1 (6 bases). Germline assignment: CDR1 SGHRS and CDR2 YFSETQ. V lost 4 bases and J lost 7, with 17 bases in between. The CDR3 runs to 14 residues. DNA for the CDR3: TGCGCCAGCAGCCGTGACCCAGGGGCCAGTGAAGCTTTCTTT. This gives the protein CASSRDPGASEAFF.

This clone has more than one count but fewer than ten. The CDR3 protein is CASSIGLPRQGRNEQFF. CDR3 in DNA: TGTGCCAGTAGTATAGGACTCCCGAGACAGGGGAGGAATGAGCAGTTCTTC. The chain combines TRBV19 with TRBJ2-1; TRBD1 matches at 8 bases. The germline V gene has CDR1 LNHDA and CDR2 SQIVND (reference sequence). The trim removed 1 base at V and 7 bases at J, leaving 12 bases unmatched. The CDR3 is 17 residues long.

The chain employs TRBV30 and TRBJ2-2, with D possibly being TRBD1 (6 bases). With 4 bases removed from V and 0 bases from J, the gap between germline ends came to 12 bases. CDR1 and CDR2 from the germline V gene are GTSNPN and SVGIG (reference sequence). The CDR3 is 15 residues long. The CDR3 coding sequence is TGTGCCTGGAATGACGGGACACCGAACACCGGGGAGCTGTTTTTT. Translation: CAWNDGTPNTGELFF.

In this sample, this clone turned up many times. The CDR3 DNA reads as TGTGCCAGCTCATCGCGGGAGGGCCGGGACAATGAGCAGTTCTTC. Translated: CASSSREGRDNEQFF. The chain joins TRBV18 to TRBJ2-1; 9 nucleotides agree with TRBD2. The J segment lost 5 bases and the V segment lost 5 bases, leaving 7 bases of the junction unmatched. This CDR3 spans 15 amino acids. Germline values: CDR1 KGHSH, CDR2 LQKENI.

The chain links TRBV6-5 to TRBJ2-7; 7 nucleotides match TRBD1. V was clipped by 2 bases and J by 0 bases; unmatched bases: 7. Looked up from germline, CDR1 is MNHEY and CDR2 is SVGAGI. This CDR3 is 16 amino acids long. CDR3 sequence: CASSYKSTGFSYEQYF. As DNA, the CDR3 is TGTGCCAGCAGTTACAAATCGACAGGGTTCTCCTACGAGCAGTACTTC.

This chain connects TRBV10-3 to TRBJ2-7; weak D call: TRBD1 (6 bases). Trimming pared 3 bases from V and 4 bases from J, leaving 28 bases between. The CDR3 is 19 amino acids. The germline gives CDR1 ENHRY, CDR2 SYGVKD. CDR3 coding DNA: TGTGCCATCAGTGATTATGAGACAGGAGAAACCTTTACCTATTACGAGCAGTACTTC. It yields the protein CAISDYETGETFTYYEQYF.

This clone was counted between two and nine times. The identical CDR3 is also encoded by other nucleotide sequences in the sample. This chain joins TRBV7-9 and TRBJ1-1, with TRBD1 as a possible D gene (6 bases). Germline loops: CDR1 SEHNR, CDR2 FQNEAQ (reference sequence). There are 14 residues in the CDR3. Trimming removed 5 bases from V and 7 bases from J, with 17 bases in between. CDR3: CASSGIRGYGEAFF. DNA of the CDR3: TGTGCCAGCAGCGGCATCAGGGGATATGGTGAAGCTTTCTTT.

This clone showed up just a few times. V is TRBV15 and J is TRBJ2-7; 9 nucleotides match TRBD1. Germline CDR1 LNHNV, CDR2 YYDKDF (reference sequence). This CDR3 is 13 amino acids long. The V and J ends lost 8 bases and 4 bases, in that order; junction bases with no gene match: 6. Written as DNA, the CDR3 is TGTGCCACCGCCGGGACAGGGAGATACGAGCAGTACTTC. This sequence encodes CATAGTGRYEQYF.

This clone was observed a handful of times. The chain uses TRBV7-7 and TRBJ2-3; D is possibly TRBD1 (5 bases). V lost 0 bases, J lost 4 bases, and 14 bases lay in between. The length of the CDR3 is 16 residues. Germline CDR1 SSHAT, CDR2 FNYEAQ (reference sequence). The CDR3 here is CASSLALGLGSDTQYF. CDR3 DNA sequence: TGTGCCAGCAGCTTAGCGCTGGGGCTAGGGTCAGATACGCAGTATTTT.